These T cell receptor beta chains were read from a single sample in a study of T-cell reconstitution after alpha-beta-depleted transplantation in children. TCRdb used MiXCR to reprocess the PCR reads, holding one entry per CDR3 protein. Of roughly 200,000 distinct CDR3 sequences listed, 13% to 15% are singletons. Sequenced material: PBMCs from the stem cell graft donor, taken from the stem cell graft. The receptors stem from a human donor who donated a stem cell graft to a child with acute lymphoblastic leukemia. Both conserved end residues are part of each CDR3. A D gene is named only where the DNA matches it firmly. The size field is filled for only some rows; it gives once, few, many or a size class.

v_gene	j_gene	abundance	d_gene	CDR3nt	CDR3aa
TRBV27	TRBJ1-1	many	TRBD1	TGTGCCAGCAGTTTATCGAAACAGGGGGAAGTTAGGAACACTGAAGCTTTCTTT	CASSLSKQGEVRNTEAFF
TRBV7-9	TRBJ1-1	few	NA	TGTGCCAGCAGCTCGGGTCCAACGGACACTGAAGCTTTCTTT	CASSSGPTDTEAFF
TRBV28	TRBJ1-5	many	NA	TGTGCCAGCATTAGGGACGGCAATCAGCCCCAGCATTTT	CASIRDGNQPQHF
TRBV20-1	TRBJ2-4	NA	NA	TGCAGTGCTCCTCTTACAGGAATGGTAGCCAAAAACATTCAGTACTTC	CSAPLTGMVAKNIQYF
TRBV27	TRBJ2-1	many	NA	TGTGCCAGCAGCCGACTTCACTTTACCCACAATGAGCAGTTCTTC	CASSRLHFTHNEQFF
TRBV4-1	TRBJ1-4	many	TRBD1	TGCGCCAGCGGACAGGGGCAGAGCAATGAAAAACTGTTTTTT	CASGQGQSNEKLFF
TRBV15	TRBJ1-1	many	NA	TGTGCCACCAGCAGAGTCCGGGCAGGGTATACTGAAGCTTTCTTT	CATSRVRAGYTEAFF
TRBV29-1	TRBJ2-1	many	NA	TGCAGCGTTGTAGGGCCTCCTGACAATGAGCAGTTCTTC	CSVVGPPDNEQFF
TRBV3-1	TRBJ1-1	many	NA	TGTGCCAGCAGGAGGGAGGCGATGAACACTGAAGCTTTCTTT	CASRREAMNTEAFF
TRBV7-8	TRBJ2-1	few	NA	TGTGCCAGCAGCTTACAAGTGGGGAGAGGCTTCGGGCAGTTCTTC	CASSLQVGRGFGQFF
TRBV5-1	TRBJ1-2	NA	NA	TGCGCCAGCAGCTTGGAGGCAGCTATGGATGGCTACACCTTC	CASSLEAAMDGYTF
TRBV7-9	TRBJ2-3	NA	NA	TGTGCCAGCAGCTTAGTGTCTTTTTGGGACACAGATACGCAGTATTTT	CASSLVSFWDTDTQYF
TRBV21-1	TRBJ2-1	many	NA	TGTGCCAGCAGCGAAGGGGGGGAGTCGACCTACAATGAGCAGTTCTTC	CASSEGGESTYNEQFF
TRBV10-3	TRBJ2-1	NA	TRBD2	TGTGCCATCAGTGAGGACGCTGGCGCTAGCGGGAGGGCAGGGAATGAGCAGTTCTTC	CAISEDAGASGRAGNEQFF
TRBV6-1	TRBJ2-2	many	NA	TGTGCCAGCAGTGCCTACACCGGGGAGCTGTTTTTT	CASSAYTGELFF
TRBV18	TRBJ2-3	NA	NA	TGTGCCAGCTCACCACTCCCCCCCACAGATACGCAGTATTTT	CASSPLPPTDTQYF